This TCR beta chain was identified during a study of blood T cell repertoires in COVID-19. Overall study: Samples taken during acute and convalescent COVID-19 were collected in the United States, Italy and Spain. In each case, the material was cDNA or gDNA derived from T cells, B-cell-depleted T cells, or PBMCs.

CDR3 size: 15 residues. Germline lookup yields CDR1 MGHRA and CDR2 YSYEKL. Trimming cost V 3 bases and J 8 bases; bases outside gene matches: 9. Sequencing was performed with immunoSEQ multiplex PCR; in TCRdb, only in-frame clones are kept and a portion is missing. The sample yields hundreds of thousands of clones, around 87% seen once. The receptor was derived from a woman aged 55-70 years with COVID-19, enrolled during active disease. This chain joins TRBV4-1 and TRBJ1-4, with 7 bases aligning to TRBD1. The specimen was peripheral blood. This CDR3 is CASSQQTGRREKLFF. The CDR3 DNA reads TGCGCCAGCAGCCAGCAGACAGGGAGGAGAGAAAAACTGTTTTTT.